This TCR beta chain was retrieved from a study of Ad26.COV2.S vaccination and SARS-CoV-2 variants. Study as a whole: Intramuscularly, Ad26.COV2.S was given either once or twice, 56 days apart.

This table comes from immunoSEQ multiplex PCR, and its TCRdb copy is limited to in-frame clones, with some not included. This sample has 350,000 to 550,000 clones, with roughly 89% found just once. Trimming stripped 1 base from V and 9 bases from J, with 15 bases between. Germline V lookup: CDR1 MNHEY, CDR2 SVGAGI. The CDR3 is 14 residues long. Stated treatment: roughly 18 received Ad26.COV2.S at low or high dose, single or two shots; roughly five received placebo; per-sample allocation not given. After the first vaccine or placebo injection, samples were drawn on day 63. Concerning this clone: As yet, its antigen is unknown.

Whole-study results and caveats: An underestimation of total T cell responses may have resulted from the TCR breadth and depth analyses.

Here the sequenced sample was peripheral blood, taken in a trial of Ad26.COV2.S vaccine versus placebo. The chain recombines TRBV6-5 with TRBJ1-2, with D perhaps matching TRBD1 (6 bases). The clonotype was recovered from a person aged 18-65 years who received the Ad26.COV2.S COVID-19 vaccine or a placebo. The CDR3 protein is CASSYLTGYKSYTF. The CDR3 bases are TGTGCCAGCAGTTACTTGACAGGCTACAAAAGCTACACCTTC.